This passage covers 15 T cell receptor beta chains from one sample sequenced in a study of CD8+CD57+ T cells in acquired aplastic anemia. Using genomic DNA as the template, TCR beta VDJ and CDR3 profiling was carried out. Each CDR3 protein gets one entry after TCRdb re-called the reads with MiXCR. The data contain 90,000 to 130,000 distinct CDR3 sequences, approximately 48% of them singletons. The sample taken for sequencing was sorted CD4+, CD8+, or CD8+CD57+ T cells (not recorded which) from PBMCs. The origin of the receptors is a human donor in good health, serving as a control.

Notes on this clonotype: A read error is possible here, since a much larger clone lies one base away. V is TRBV2 and J is TRBJ1-3; D possibly corresponds to TRBD1 (6 bases). The V end lost 0 bases, the J end lost 5 bases, and 17 bases lay between the germline ends. Germline V CDR1 and CDR2: SNHLY, FYNNEI. The length of the CDR3 is 17 residues. The CDR3 DNA is TGTGCCAGCAGTGAAGCGCTAAACTCTAGGGGGAGAAACACCATATATTTT. It codes for CASSEALNSRGRNTIYF.

This clonotype showed up just a few times. The chain couples TRBV5-4 to TRBJ1-2; possibly TRBD1 for D (5 bases). V was cut by 0 bases and J by 1 base, with 7 bases left in between. This CDR3 is built from 14 residues. Germline V gives CDR1 SGHNT, CDR2 YYREEE (reference sequence). The CDR3 spells CASSLVGDNYGYTF. The CDR3 region has the DNA TGTGCCAGCAGCTTGGTAGGGGATAACTATGGCTACACCTTC.

The CDR3 sequence is CSAARGTSLYEQYV. The CDR3 nucleotides read TGCAGTGCAGCACGCGGGACTTCCCTATACGAGCAGTACGTC. The chain has TRBV20-1 and TRBJ2-7; D is perhaps TRBD2 (6 bases). CDR1 is DFQATT and CDR2 is SNEGSKA in the germline V gene (reference sequence). The CDR3 runs 14 residues. The V and J ends lost 6 bases and 4 bases respectively, with 19 bases between them.

The CDR3 coding sequence is TGTGCCAGCAGCGTGGGAGCGGGAGAGGGTAATGAGCAGTTCTTC. Protein product: CASSVGAGEGNEQFF. V usage is TRBV9 and J usage is TRBJ2-1; TRBD2 aligns across 8 bases. The CDR3 is 15 residues long. V trimming: 2 bases; J trimming: 7 bases; junction bases outside the gene matches: 8. Per the germline V gene, CDR1 is SGDLS and CDR2 is YYNGEE.

There are many counts of this clonotype. The V and J genes are TRBV15 and TRBJ2-7, with D unresolved. From germline, CDR1 is LNHNV and CDR2 YYDKDF (reference sequence). The V and J ends lost 0 bases and 3 bases respectively, with 6 bases between them. This CDR3 has 13 residues. CDR3 protein: CATSRDLDYEQYF. The CDR3 nucleotides are TGTGCCACCAGCAGAGATCTAGACTACGAGCAGTACTTC. The full variable domain, in which reference TRBV15 and TRBJ2-7 provide the parts outside the CDR3, is DAMVIQNPRYQVTQFGKPVTLSCSQTLNHNVMYWYQQKSSQAPKLLFHYYDKDFNNEADTPDNFQSRRPNTSFCFLDIRSPGLGDTAMYLCATSRDLDYEQYFGPGTRLTVT.

The V and J genes are TRBV2 and TRBJ2-7; D possibly matches TRBD1 or TRBD2 (6 bases each). This CDR3 spans 12 amino acids. Looked up from germline, CDR1 is SNHLY and CDR2 is FYNNEI. With 6 bases removed from V and 6 bases from J, the gap between germline ends came to 12 bases. CDR3 sequence (DNA): TGTGCCAGCAGGGGGGGCGTGGGCGAGCAGTACTTC. This translates into CASRGGVGEQYF.

The genes are TRBV7-2 and TRBJ2-1; D call uncertain. The germline gives CDR1 SGHTA, CDR2 FQGNSA. The CDR3 has 14 amino acids. V was trimmed by 4 bases and J by 6 bases, leaving 13 bases between them. Here the CDR3 DNA reads TGTGCCAGCAGCTCCCGCCCCCTCCCCAATGAGCAGTTCTTC. Translating gives CASSSRPLPNEQFF.

In regard to this clonotype: Germline is not matched at one junction end, which may reflect a read error. The chain has TRBV5-4 and TRBJ1-6; unclear D gene. The CDR3 totals 12 residues. Germline V lookup: CDR1 SGHNT, CDR2 YYREEE (reference sequence). CDR3 bases: TGTGCCGGCAGTACCCCGGCTTTACCCCTCCACTTT. Protein sequence: CAGSTPALPLHF.

This clonotype has a single count. The chain has TRBV19 and TRBJ1-6, with 10 nucleotides matching TRBD1. From germline, CDR1 is LNHDA and CDR2 SQIVND (reference sequence). This CDR3 region has 15 residues. V gave up 7 bases and J gave up 9 bases; unmatched junction bases: 9. CDR3 sequence (DNA): TGTGCCAGTAAGGTTGCGACAGGGGGCCGTTCACCCCTCCACTTT. The encoded protein is CASKVATGGRSPLHF.

This clonotype was counted once. The chain couples TRBV9 to TRBJ2-7; 10 nucleotides agree with TRBD1. The V gene end was trimmed by 3 bases and the J gene end by 5 bases; junction bases not matched to a gene: 2. Germline V lookup: CDR1 SGDLS, CDR2 YYNGEE. CDR3 length equals 13 residues. CDR3 nucleotides: TGTGCCAGCAGCGCCGGGACAGGGGACGAGCAGTACTTC. Protein product: CASSAGTGDEQYF.

This clonotype came up a few times. This chain connects TRBV12-5 to TRBJ2-2; D uncertain. The CDR3 sequence is 18 residues long. Trimming stripped 1 base from V and 4 bases from J, with 19 bases between. Per germline, CDR1 LGHNT and CDR2 FRNRAP. The CDR3 protein is CASGLENMGEGRTGELFF. CDR3 DNA sequence: TGTGCTAGTGGTTTGGAGAACATGGGTGAAGGACGCACCGGGGAGCTGTTTTTT.

About this clonotype: This may be a read error: a much more frequent sequence differs by one nucleotide. The chain carries TRBV6-1 and TRBJ1-4, with TRBD1 matching over 9 bases. There are 16 residues in the CDR3. Unmatched junction bases numbered 12, after V lost 6 bases and J lost 7 bases. Per the germline V gene, CDR1 is MNHNS and CDR2 is SASEGT. The CDR3 sequence: CASRSKSGTGPEKLFF. CDR3 sequence (DNA): TGTGCCAGCAGGTCCAAATCCGGGACAGGGCCTGAAAAACTGTTTTTT.

As regards this clonotype: A much larger clone lies one base from this, so it may be a read error. Without the conserved terminal phenylalanine or tryptophan, this CDR3 likely stems from a read error. The rearrangement links TRBV5-4 to TRBJ1-5, with D maybe TRBD1 (5 bases). This CDR3 is 13 amino acids long. Trimming pared 10 bases from V and 3 bases from J, leaving 14 bases between. Germline V gene lookup returns CDR1 SGHNT and CDR2 YYREEE (reference sequence). The CDR3 reads CAYGGRLNQPQHS. For the CDR3, the DNA is TGTGCCTATGGGGGGAGGCTCAATCAGCCCCAGCATTCT.

The J gene is TRBJ2-1, the V gene TRBV19; TRBD2 aligns across 8 bases. The CDR3 is 13 residues long. V lost 7 bases and J lost 7; bases outside the gene matches: 6. The germline gives CDR1 LNHDA, CDR2 SQIVND (reference sequence). The CDR3 DNA reads TGTGCCAGTAACCGGGGGGGTTGGAATGAGCAGTTCTTC. Its protein product is CASNRGGWNEQFF.

The chain recombines TRBV25-1 with TRBJ1-1; no definite D call. In germline, CDR1 is MGHDK, CDR2 SYGVNS. The germline V and J ends were trimmed by 3 bases and 0 bases, with 14 bases remaining between them. CDR3 length equals 16 residues. The CDR3 protein is CASSEATTAMNTEAFF. The DNA of the CDR3 is TGTGCCAGCAGTGAGGCCACCACAGCGATGAACACTGAAGCTTTCTTT.